The next 2 T cell receptor beta chains were all read from a single sample in a study of human T cells and chemical hapten exposure. TCRdb re-called the RACE reads with MiXCR, one entry per CDR3 protein. The table has 50,000 to 65,000 distinct CDR3 sequences, about 7% seen once; the top ten hold more than 1.5%. The time point is: pre-sensitization, week 0. Regarding treatment: therapeutic diphenylcyclopropenone sensitization with weekly scalp DPC. Material: whole blood, obtained in connection with sensitization to the hapten diphenylcyclopropenone (DPC). These TCRs come from a woman aged 25 to 45 with alopecia areata. Some clones in this sample may be carry-over from other donors' samples.

This clonotype has just a few counts. The gene calls are TRBV29-1 and TRBJ1-2; no clear D. V was cut by 7 bases and J by 4 bases, with 13 bases left in between. The CDR3 sequence is 12 residues long. The germline V gene encodes CDR1 SQVTM and CDR2 ANQGSEA. The CDR3 sequence is CSDSKEGYGYTF. CDR3 DNA: TGCAGCGACTCAAAAGAGGGCTATGGCTACACCTTC.

This clonotype was recorded at least ten times. The V call is TRBV2, the J call TRBJ2-3; no firm D call. The CDR3 covers 13 residues. With 9 bases removed from V and 9 bases from J, the gap between germline ends came to 19 bases. Germline V gives CDR1 SNHLY, CDR2 FYNNEI. CDR3 loop: CASRTSTSITQYF. The DNA for the CDR3 is TGTGCCAGTAGAACTTCGACGAGTATAACGCAGTATTTT.